This TCR beta chain comes out of a study of identical twins. Notes on the study in general: Weaker excess twin sharing was seen among beta out-of-frame sequences.

Trimming took off 8 bases at V and 6 bases at J, with 6 bases between the two ends. The CDR3 covers 11 residues. Germline V gives CDR1 KGHDR, CDR2 SFDVKD. Template switching supplied a universal primer site; unique molecular identifiers were carried on the cDNA. MiXCR, run by TCRdb on the 5' RACE reads, gives a single entry per CDR3 protein. The profile covers fewer than 550,000 distinct CDR3 sequences, with around an eighth appearing a single time and approximately 1% taken by the ten largest. This clonotype was observed a few times. Its antigen remains unidentified. This sample was shared with a second study, whose subject was yellow fever vaccine responses in identical twins.

The TCR sequence derives from a woman younger than 35 in good health. The material sequenced was CD4+ T cells sorted from blood. The chain combines TRBV24-1 with TRBJ2-2; D gene uncertain. The CDR3 region is CATKFAGELFF. The CDR3 DNA is TGTGCCACCAAGTTTGCCGGGGAGCTGTTTTTT.